The 30 T cell receptor beta chains presented below share a single source sample, sequenced in a study of shared clonotypes between healthy human individuals. Sequencing used immunoSEQ multiplex PCR; TCRdb keeps in-frame clones, though not all of them. The table records approximately 2.4 million clones, approximately 96% of them present only once. Sequencing was performed on naive CD4+ T cells sorted from blood. Subset in this sample: CD45RA+ positively selected. These receptors were taken from a young man in good health.

The chain links TRBV5-1 to TRBJ1-2, with TRBD1 matching 7 bases. Germline CDR1 and CDR2: SGHRS and YFSETQ. The V segment lost 4 bases and the J segment 6 bases; nucleotides outside the gene matches: 9. This CDR3 is 14 amino acids long. CDR3 in DNA: TGCGCCAGCAGCCCCCTGGACAGGCGAAATGGCTACACCTTC. Its translation: CASSPLDRRNGYTF.

This chain uses TRBV6-5 with TRBJ2-1; TRBD2 aligns across 13 bases. In germline, CDR1 is MNHEY, CDR2 SVGAGI. The CDR3 has 15 amino acids. The J segment lost 7 bases and the V segment lost 6 bases, leaving 6 bases of the junction unmatched. The CDR3 loop reads CASRSLAGGSNEQFF. For the CDR3, the DNA is TGTGCCAGCAGGTCACTAGCGGGAGGGAGTAATGAGCAGTTCTTC.

V usage is TRBV5-1 and J usage is TRBJ1-3, with D unresolved. The CDR3 totals 16 residues. Germline values: CDR1 SGHRS, CDR2 YFSETQ. V was pared by 0 bases and J by 0 bases, with 10 bases between. In nucleotides, the CDR3 is TGCGCCAGCAGCTTGGGGCCGGGTAGCTCTGGAAACACCATATATTTT. Translated: CASSLGPGSSGNTIYF. Full variable domain (outside the CDR3, taken from reference TRBV5-1 and TRBJ1-3): KAGVTQTPRYLIKTRGQQVTLSCSPISGHRSVSWYQQTPGQGLQFLFEYFSETQRNKGNFPGRFSGRQFSNSRSEMNVSTLELGDSALYLCASSLGPGSSGNTIYFGEGSWLTVV.

Comment on this clone: Other DNA variants within this sample encode the same CDR3. The chain employs TRBV30 and TRBJ2-3, with D tentatively TRBD1 (6 bases). CDR1 is GTSNPN and CDR2 is SVGIG in the germline V gene (reference sequence). The CDR3 is 14 amino acids. V was cut by 0 bases and J by 0 bases, with 7 bases left in between. CDR3 nucleotides: TGTGCCTGGAGTGTAGGGACAAGCACAGATACGCAGTATTTT. Translated, it gives CAWSVGTSTDTQYF.

V is TRBV5-5 and J is TRBJ2-4; D tentatively reads TRBD1 or TRBD2 (7 bases each). The germline V gene encodes CDR1 SGHKS and CDR2 YYEKEE (reference sequence). This CDR3 spans 20 amino acids. Trimming stripped 3 bases from V and 2 bases from J, with 27 bases between. CDR3 sequence: CASSSMPGGGEQGSKNIQYF. The CDR3 coding sequence is TGTGCCAGCAGCTCCATGCCGGGCGGGGGTGAACAGGGGTCCAAAAACATTCAGTACTTC.

This clone was observed a few times. The chain has TRBV7-9 and TRBJ1-6; no clear D. The V end lost 5 bases, the J end lost 5 bases, and 16 bases lay between the germline ends. CDR1 is SEHNR, CDR2 FQNEAQ, per germline (reference sequence). The CDR3 consists of 16 residues. The CDR3 loop is CASSPDGVSNNSPLHF. CDR3 nucleotides: TGTGCCAGCAGCCCCGACGGGGTGTCCAATAATTCACCCCTCCACTTT.

For this clone: Other DNA sequences in the same sample also yield this CDR3. V usage is TRBV10-1 and J usage is TRBJ2-5; D is unclear. V gave up 0 bases and J gave up 0 bases, with 5 bases separating them. The CDR3 has 14 residues. Germline V gives CDR1 WNHNN, CDR2 SYGVQD (reference sequence). The CDR3 is CASSESGYQETQYF. CDR3 nucleotides: TGCGCCAGCAGTGAGTCCGGGTACCAAGAGACCCAGTACTTC.

The chain joins TRBV19 to TRBJ1-2; 8 nucleotides align to TRBD1. The length of the CDR3 is 18 residues. The germline V gene has CDR1 LNHDA and CDR2 SQIVND (reference sequence). J gave up 8 bases and V 4 bases, and 21 bases lay outside the gene matches. The CDR3 spells CASSTGQGTASTFFGYTF. Here the CDR3 DNA reads TGTGCCAGTAGTACCGGACAGGGAACGGCTTCTACTTTCTTCGGCTACACCTTC.

This clone appeared once. The chain combines TRBV30 with TRBJ2-7, with D perhaps given as TRBD1 or TRBD2 (5 bases each). The germline V gene has CDR1 GTSNPN and CDR2 SVGIG (reference sequence). Trimming shortened V by 1 base and J by 4 bases, and 11 bases separated the two germline ends. The CDR3 has 13 amino acids. The CDR3 DNA is TGTGCCTGGAGTGACCCGGGACGGTACGAGCAGTACTTC. Translating it yields CAWSDPGRYEQYF.

The chain combines TRBV7-8 with TRBJ2-1; D is undetermined. This CDR3 comprises 10 residues. V shed 4 bases and J shed 9 bases, with 4 bases lying between them. Germline-derived CDR1 and CDR2 are SGHVS and FQNEAQ. CDR3 protein: CASSWGEQFF. As DNA, the CDR3 is TGTGCCAGCAGCTGGGGTGAGCAGTTCTTC. The full variable domain, rest sourced from reference TRBV7-8 and TRBJ2-1, is GAGVSQSPRYKVAKRGQDVALRCDPISGHVSLFWYQQALGQGPEFLTYFQNEAQLDKSGLPSDRFFAERPEGSVSTLKIQRTQQEDSAVYLCASSWGEQFFGPGTRLTVL.

The rearrangement links TRBV2 to TRBJ2-5, with TRBD1 as a possible D gene (7 bases). The germline V and J ends were trimmed by 8 bases and 5 bases, with 15 bases remaining between them. The CDR3 totals 13 residues. Germline lookup yields CDR1 SNHLY and CDR2 FYNNEI. In nucleotides, the CDR3 is TGTGCCAGCGCCAGGGGGGCCGGGGAGACCCAGTACTTC. This translates into CASARGAGETQYF.

Points on this clone: Other DNA sequences within the sample encode an identical CDR3. CDR3 residues: CASSFENTGELFF. CDR3 coding DNA: TGCGCCAGCAGCTTTGAAAACACCGGGGAGCTGTTTTTT. The V gene is TRBV5-1, the J gene TRBJ2-2; D gene ambiguous. The CDR3 extends over 13 amino acids. V was clipped by 2 bases and J by 2 bases, with 4 bases between them. Germline V gene data show CDR1 as SGHRS and CDR2 as YFSETQ.

In this sample, this clone turned up once. This chain uses TRBV28 with TRBJ1-2; D remains unclear. The CDR3 totals 15 residues. Germline-derived CDR1 and CDR2 are MDHEN and SYDVKM. Trimming cost V 2 bases and J 8 bases, with 18 bases left between them. The DNA for the CDR3 is TGTGCCAGCAGTTTAGAGCTCCAAATCCCGGGAGGCTACACCTTC. Protein product: CASSLELQIPGGYTF.

The chain links TRBV23-1 to TRBJ2-7, with TRBD2 matching over 9 bases. TRBV23-1 qualifies as an ORF whose function is uncertain. V gave up 0 bases and J gave up 2 bases; unmatched junction bases: 2. The CDR3 spans 15 residues. The CDR3 DNA sequence: TGCGCCAGCAGTCAATCTGAGCGGGGGGCCTACGAGCAGTACTTC. Protein product: CASSQSERGAYEQYF.

Comment on this clone: Other DNA sequences of this sample code for an identical CDR3. V gene TRBV18 combines with J gene TRBJ2-2; a weak D match, TRBD2 (5 bases). The CDR3 runs 13 residues. Trimming stripped 5 bases from V and 1 base from J, with 5 bases between. In germline, CDR1 is KGHSH, CDR2 LQKENI. CDR3 amino acids: CASSEGNTGELFF. The DNA of the CDR3 is TGTGCCAGCTCAGAGGGGAACACCGGGGAGCTGTTTTTT.

As DNA, the CDR3 is TGTGCCAGCTCACCACTACTGGTTAGCGGGCCCTACGAGCAGTACTTC. It encodes CASSPLLVSGPYEQYF. The V and J genes are TRBV18 and TRBJ2-7, with 7 bases identical to TRBD2. V lost 1 base and J lost 2; bases outside the gene matches: 8. The CDR3 has 16 amino acids. Germline CDR1 and CDR2: KGHSH and LQKENI.

The V and J genes are TRBV7-2 and TRBJ2-4; TRBD1 matches 7 bases. The V and J ends lost 2 bases and 6 bases, in that order; junction bases with no gene match: 7. CDR1 is SGHTA, CDR2 FQGNSA, per germline. The CDR3 has 15 residues. The CDR3 reads CASSLYGQEVNIQYF. The CDR3 DNA reads as TGTGCCAGCAGCTTATACGGACAGGAGGTAAACATTCAGTACTTC.

The chain has TRBV6-1 and TRBJ1-5; the match to TRBD1 covers 9 bases. This CDR3 region has 19 residues. V was clipped by 1 base and J by 2 bases; unmatched bases: 12. CDR1 MNHNS and CDR2 SASEGT come from the germline V gene. The CDR3 region is CASSEDIKGTGLGNQPQHF. CDR3 nucleotide sequence: TGTGCCAGCAGTGAAGATATTAAGGGGACAGGGCTGGGCAATCAGCCCCAGCATTTT.

This clone came up once. The J gene is TRBJ1-4, the V gene TRBV6-1, with 10 bases aligning to TRBD1. V shed 6 bases and J 3 bases; nucleotides not matched to a gene: 4. The CDR3 has 15 residues. The germline V gene encodes CDR1 MNHNS and CDR2 SASEGT. The CDR3 loop is CASRQGQGANEKLFF. Here the CDR3 DNA reads TGTGCCAGCAGGCAAGGACAGGGGGCTAATGAAAAACTGTTTTTT.

Points on this clone: Other DNA sequences in this sample translate to the same CDR3. CDR3 sequence: CSAPQGGYTF. The CDR3 DNA reads TGCAGTGCTCCACAGGGGGGCTACACCTTC. The chain recombines TRBV20-1 with TRBJ1-2; 7 nucleotides align to TRBD1. V trimming: 5 bases; J trimming: 8 bases; junction bases outside the gene matches: 2. There are 10 residues in the CDR3. Germline CDR1 and CDR2: DFQATT and SNEGSKA (reference sequence).

V usage is TRBV14 and J usage is TRBJ2-7; D gene uncertain. Deletions cut 1 base from V and 2 bases from J, with 12 bases between. Looked up from germline, CDR1 is SGHDN and CDR2 is FVKESK. The CDR3 loop spans 15 amino acids. For the CDR3, the DNA is TGTGCCAGCAGCCAAGTTGGGATAGGAGCCTACGAGCAGTACTTC. It encodes CASSQVGIGAYEQYF.

The J gene is TRBJ2-3, the V gene TRBV15; D may be TRBD2 (6 bases). Trimming shortened V by 0 bases and J by 3 bases, and 10 bases separated the two germline ends. Germline CDR1 reads LNHNV; CDR2 reads YYDKDF (reference sequence). The CDR3 runs to 15 residues. In nucleotides, the CDR3 is TGTGCCACCAGCAGAGATAGTGGGACTACAGATACGCAGTATTTT. Its protein product is CATSRDSGTTDTQYF.

Turning to this clone: The same CDR3 also results from other DNA sequences found in this sample. The CDR3 protein is CASSLGGGLYEQYF. In DNA form, the CDR3 reads TGCGCCAGCAGCTTAGGAGGGGGGCTCTACGAGCAGTACTTC. This rearrangement joins TRBV5-1 to TRBJ2-7; D is perhaps TRBD1 or TRBD2 (6 bases each). Germline loops: CDR1 SGHRS, CDR2 YFSETQ. The CDR3 extends over 14 amino acids. V was trimmed by 2 bases and J by 3 bases, leaving 12 bases between them.

The V call is TRBV6-6, the J call TRBJ2-5; 13 bases line up with TRBD2. Losses at the gene ends were 6 bases for V and 5 bases for J; bases not matched to a gene: 3. The CDR3 sequence is 14 residues long. Germline CDR1 is MNHNY and CDR2 is SVGAGI (reference sequence). CDR3 sequence reads: CASRSTSGGETQYF. The DNA for the CDR3 is TGTGCCAGCAGGTCGACTAGCGGGGGGGAGACCCAGTACTTC.

On this clone: Different DNA sequences within this sample yield the same CDR3. The V gene is TRBV14, the J gene TRBJ2-7; D ambiguous. Germline values: CDR1 SGHDN, CDR2 FVKESK. V gave up 1 base and J gave up 3 bases, with 4 bases separating them. The CDR3 sequence is 12 residues long. The CDR3 sequence: CASSQVYYEQYF. The CDR3 DNA is TGTGCCAGCAGCCAAGTTTACTACGAGCAGTACTTC. The whole variable domain, filled in from reference TRBV14 and TRBJ2-7, reads EAGVTQFPSHSVIEKGQTVTLRCDPISGHDNLYWYRRVMGKEIKFLLHFVKESKQDESGMPNNRFLAERTGGTYSTLKVQPAELEDSGVYFCASSQVYYEQYFGPGTRLTVT.

J is TRBJ2-7 and V is TRBV5-1; 9 positions match TRBD2. The V gene's germline CDR1 is SGHRS and CDR2 YFSETQ. With 4 bases clipped from V and 6 bases from J, the junction kept 5 bases outside the gene matches. The CDR3 runs 13 residues. The CDR3 sequence: CASSVGLASEQYF. As DNA, the CDR3 is TGCGCCAGCAGCGTGGGACTAGCCAGCGAGCAGTACTTC.

The chain employs TRBV30 and TRBJ2-4; the D gene is possibly TRBD2 (6 bases). Trimming removed 5 bases from V and 0 bases from J, with 26 bases in between. This CDR3 spans 19 amino acids. Germline lookup yields CDR1 GTSNPN and CDR2 SVGIG (reference sequence). CDR3 in amino acids: CAWERRDPGERSAKNIQYF. CDR3 in DNA: TGTGCCTGGGAAAGGAGAGACCCGGGGGAAAGATCAGCCAAAAACATTCAGTACTTC.

The chain employs TRBV7-2 and TRBJ2-1; perhaps D is TRBD1 or TRBD2 (5 bases each). Germline V gene data show CDR1 as SGHTA and CDR2 as FQGNSA. The V end lost 3 bases, the J end lost 8 bases, and 14 bases lay between the germline ends. The CDR3 has 14 amino acids. This CDR3 reads CASSFRRMGDEQFF. The CDR3, as DNA: TGTGCCAGCAGCTTCCGCCGGATGGGGGATGAGCAGTTCTTC.

The V and J genes are TRBV5-4 and TRBJ2-2; 12 bases are a match to TRBD2. The CDR3 loop spans 16 amino acids. Trimming took 7 bases from V and 1 from J; bases not matched to a gene: 5. Germline V lookup: CDR1 SGHNT, CDR2 YYREEE (reference sequence). CDR3 sequence reads: CASQEGLAGNTGELFF. In DNA, the CDR3 is TGTGCCAGCCAAGAGGGACTAGCGGGGAACACCGGGGAGCTGTTTTTT.

The chain recombines TRBV28 with TRBJ2-6; D uncertain. Germline CDR1 reads MDHEN; CDR2 reads SYDVKM. V was trimmed by 4 bases and J by 0 bases, leaving 4 bases between them. CDR3 length equals 14 residues. This chain's CDR3 is CASSWDSGANVLTF. CDR3 nucleotides: TGTGCCAGCAGTTGGGACTCTGGGGCCAACGTCCTGACTTTC.